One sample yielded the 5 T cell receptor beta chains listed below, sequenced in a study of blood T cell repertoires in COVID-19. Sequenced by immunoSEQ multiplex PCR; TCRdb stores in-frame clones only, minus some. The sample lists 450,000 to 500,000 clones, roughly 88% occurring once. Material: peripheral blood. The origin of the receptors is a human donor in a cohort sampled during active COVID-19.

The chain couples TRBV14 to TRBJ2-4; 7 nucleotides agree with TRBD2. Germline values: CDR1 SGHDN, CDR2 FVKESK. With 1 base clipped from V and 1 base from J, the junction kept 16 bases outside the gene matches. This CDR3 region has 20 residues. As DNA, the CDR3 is TGTGCCAGCAGCCAAGTTTTAGCGGGCACCTTCCTAGCTGCCAAAAACATTCAGTACTTC. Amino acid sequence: CASSQVLAGTFLAAKNIQYF.

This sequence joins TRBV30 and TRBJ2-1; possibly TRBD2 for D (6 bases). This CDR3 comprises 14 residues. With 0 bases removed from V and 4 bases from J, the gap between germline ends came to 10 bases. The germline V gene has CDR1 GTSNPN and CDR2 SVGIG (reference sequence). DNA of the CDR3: TGTGCCTGGAGTGTATTGGAGGGGTACAATGAGCAGTTCTTC. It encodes CAWSVLEGYNEQFF.

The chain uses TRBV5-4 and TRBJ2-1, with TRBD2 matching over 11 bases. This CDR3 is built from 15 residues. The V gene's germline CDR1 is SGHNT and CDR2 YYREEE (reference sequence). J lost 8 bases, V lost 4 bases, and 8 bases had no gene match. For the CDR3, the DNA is TGTGCCAGCAGCACGGGACTAGCGGTAGGGCATGAGCAGTTCTTC. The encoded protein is CASSTGLAVGHEQFF. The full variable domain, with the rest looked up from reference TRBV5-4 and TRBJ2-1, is ETGVTQSPTHLIKTRGQQVTLRCSSQSGHNTVSWYQQALGQGPQFIFQYYREEENGRGNFPPRFSGLQFPNYSSELNVNALELDDSALYLCASSTGLAVGHEQFFGPGTRLTVL.

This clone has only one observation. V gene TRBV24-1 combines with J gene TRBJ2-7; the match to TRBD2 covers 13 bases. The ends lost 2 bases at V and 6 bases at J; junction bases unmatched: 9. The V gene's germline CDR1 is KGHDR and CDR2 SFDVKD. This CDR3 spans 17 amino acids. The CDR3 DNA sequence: TGTGCCACCAGTGATTCCCAGACCAGACTAGCGGGAGGCGAGCAGTACTTC. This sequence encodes CATSDSQTRLAGGEQYF.

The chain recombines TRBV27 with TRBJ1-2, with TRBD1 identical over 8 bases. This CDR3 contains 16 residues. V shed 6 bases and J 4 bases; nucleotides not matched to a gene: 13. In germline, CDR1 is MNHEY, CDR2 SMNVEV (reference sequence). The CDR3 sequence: CASSIHGQGGFYGYTF. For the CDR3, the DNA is TGTGCCAGCAGCATCCATGGACAGGGTGGGTTCTATGGCTACACCTTC.